Below, one T cell receptor beta chain is given with its context. The antigen remains unidentified. After removal of 4 bases from V and 5 bases from J, the junction contained 7 bases not matched to a gene. This CDR3 spans 16 amino acids. Germline CDR1 reads SGHRS; CDR2 reads YFSETQ. Using immunoSEQ multiplex PCR, the repertoire was profiled, and TCRdb retains in-frame clones only, with some absent. The table has about 600,000 clones, approximately 97% seen once. These data come from a study of shared clonotypes between healthy human individuals. Findings and caveats of the study: The study drew on few donors, limiting represented genetic and exposure-history diversity. How much donors shared clonotypes was expected to be affected by sequencing depth.

V is TRBV5-1 and J is TRBJ2-3; TRBD2 aligns across 13 bases. Material: naive CD4+ T cells sorted from blood. Subset here: CD45RA+ positively selected. The sequence was obtained from a woman younger than 45 in good health. The CDR3 reads CASSPRTSGSEDTQYF. In DNA form, the CDR3 reads TGCGCCAGCAGCCCCAGGACTAGCGGGAGCGAAGATACGCAGTATTTT.